The 7 T cell receptor beta chains reported below all come from one sample, sequenced in a study of T cell responses to AZD1222 COVID-19 vaccine. The assay was immunoSEQ multiplex PCR, and TCRdb's table has in-frame clones only and misses some. The data contain under 95,000 clones, 80% to 90% of them singletons. The sequencing here drew on peripheral blood, taken 28 days after the second AZD1222 dose. These receptors were obtained from an adult who received the AZD1222 COVID-19 vaccine.

This clone has just one count. The CDR3, as DNA: TGTGCCAGCAGCTTAGGACACCGTGCGGGTACCTTC. Amino acids: CASSLGHRAGTF. This chain joins TRBV5-8 and TRBJ1-2; possible D gene TRBD1, 5 bases. Germline CDR1 is SGHTS and CDR2 is YDEGEE. The CDR3 contains 12 residues. V lost 2 bases and J 14 bases, leaving 16 bases between the germline ends.

The chain is built from TRBV5-6 and TRBJ1-5; no clear D. The CDR3 is 17 residues long. The germline V gene has CDR1 SGHDT and CDR2 YYEEEE. Deletions cut 0 bases from V and 4 bases from J, with 17 bases between. CDR3 loop: CASSLAGFVDQNQPQHF. Written as DNA, the CDR3 is TGTGCCAGCAGCTTGGCCGGTTTTGTCGACCAAAATCAGCCCCAGCATTTT.

This sequence joins TRBV24-1 and TRBJ2-3; perhaps TRBD1 as D (6 bases). The CDR3 consists of 15 residues. Germline V gene data show CDR1 as KGHDR and CDR2 as SFDVKD. V was pared by 7 bases and J by 0 bases, with 13 bases between. In DNA form, the CDR3 reads TGTGCCACCAGGCCCTCCACAGGGAGCACAGATACGCAGTATTTT. It encodes CATRPSTGSTDTQYF.

J is TRBJ1-3 and V is TRBV29-1; D remains ambiguous. Germline-derived CDR1 and CDR2 are SQVTM and ANQGSEA. CDR3 length: 13 residues. V gave up 0 bases and J gave up 0 bases, with 3 bases separating them. CDR3 amino acids: CSVEESSGNTIYF. CDR3 DNA: TGCAGCGTTGAAGAGAGCTCTGGAAACACCATATATTTT.

This clone was counted a single time. The CDR3 coding sequence is TGTGCCAGCAGCACGAGGACCGGGGTCTCCTACGAGCAGTACTTC. Its protein is CASSTRTGVSYEQYF. V usage is TRBV27 and J usage is TRBJ2-7; tentative D call: TRBD2 (5 bases). V shed 6 bases and J shed 0 bases, with 15 bases lying between them. CDR3 length: 15 residues. CDR1 is MNHEY, CDR2 SMNVEV, per germline (reference sequence).

The V and J genes are TRBV7-9 and TRBJ1-1; D remains unclear. The V end lost 5 bases, the J end lost 1 base, and 11 bases lay between the germline ends. The CDR3 runs 14 residues. The germline V gene encodes CDR1 SEHNR and CDR2 FQNEAQ (reference sequence). The chain's CDR3 is CASSPIGRNTEAFF. Written as DNA, the CDR3 is TGTGCCAGCAGCCCGATTGGACGGAACACTGAAGCTTTCTTT.

V usage is TRBV29-1 and J usage is TRBJ2-1; perhaps TRBD1 as D (5 bases). V gave up 6 bases and J gave up 5 bases, with 26 bases separating them. Looked up from germline, CDR1 is SQVTM and CDR2 is ANQGSEA. This CDR3 comprises 17 residues. The DNA of the CDR3 is TGCAGCGTACGGACATCGCCATCATTTTTTTCCAACAATGAGCAGTTCTTC. This translates into CSVRTSPSFFSNNEQFF.